Below, one T cell receptor (beta chain) is given with its context. The sample's time point: cycle 4 day 1 (C4D1), after 6 weeks of nivolumab. Following autologous stem cell transplantation, relapse occurred in every patient, and exposure to brentuximab vedotin varied. This sample stems from a study of PD-1 blockade in classical Hodgkin lymphoma. CDR1 is LNHDA and CDR2 is SQIVND in the germline V gene (reference sequence). This CDR3 region has 13 residues. V lost 5 bases and J 2 bases, leaving 9 bases between the germline ends. Using immunoSEQ multiplex PCR, the repertoire was profiled, and TCRdb retains in-frame clones only, with some absent. The table has 20,000 to 25,000 clones, 70% to 85% seen once; the top ten hold 20% to 25%.

The chain uses TRBV19 and TRBJ1-1, with D unresolved. Sample: peripheral blood mononuclear cells (PBMCs), taken before the fourth cycle of nivolumab. The sequence derives from a human donor with classical Hodgkin lymphoma. The CDR3 reads CASSPSYNTEAFF. In nucleotides, the CDR3 is TGTGCCAGTAGTCCATCTTACAACACTGAAGCTTTCTTT. The complete variable domain, with remaining parts taken from reference TRBV19 and TRBJ1-1, reads DGGITQSPKYLFRKEGQNVTLSCEQNLNHDAMYWYRQDPGQGLRLIYYSQIVNDFQKGDIAEGYSVSREKKESFPLTVTSAQKNPTAFYLCASSPSYNTEAFFGQGTRLTVV.